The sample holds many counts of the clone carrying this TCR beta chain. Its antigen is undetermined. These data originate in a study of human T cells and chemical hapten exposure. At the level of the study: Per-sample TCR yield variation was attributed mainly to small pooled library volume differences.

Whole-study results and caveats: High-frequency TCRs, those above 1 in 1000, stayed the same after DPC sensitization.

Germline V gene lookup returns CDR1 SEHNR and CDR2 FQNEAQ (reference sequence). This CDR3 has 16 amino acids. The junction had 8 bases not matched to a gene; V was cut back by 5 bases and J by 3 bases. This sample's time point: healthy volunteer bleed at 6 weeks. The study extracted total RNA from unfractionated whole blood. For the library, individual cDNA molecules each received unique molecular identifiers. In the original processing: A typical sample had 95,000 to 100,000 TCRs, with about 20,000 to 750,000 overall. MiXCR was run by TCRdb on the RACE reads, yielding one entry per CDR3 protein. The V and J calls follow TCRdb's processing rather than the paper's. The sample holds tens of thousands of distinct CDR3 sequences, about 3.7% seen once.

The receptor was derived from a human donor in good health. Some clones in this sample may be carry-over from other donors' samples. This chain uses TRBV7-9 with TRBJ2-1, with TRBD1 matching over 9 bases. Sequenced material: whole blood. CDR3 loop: CASSITGGSYYNEQFF. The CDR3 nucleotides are TGTGCCAGCAGCATAACAGGGGGCAGTTACTACAATGAGCAGTTCTTC.